Listed below are T cell receptor beta chains from one sample, sequenced in a study of PD-1 blockade in classical Hodgkin lymphoma. The method was immunoSEQ multiplex PCR; TCRdb's version includes in-frame clones alone and lacks a portion of them. The repertoire holds tens of thousands of clones, with just over 90% as singletons. The sequencing here drew on peripheral blood mononuclear cells (PBMCs), taken before the fourth cycle of nivolumab. These TCRs come from a human donor with classical Hodgkin lymphoma. Both conserved end residues are part of each CDR3. Expanded clones get a size class; other rows say once, few or many, or leave the size out.

cdr3_aa v_call clone_size j_call
CASTLAGLSYEQYF TRBV10-2 NA TRBJ2-7
CAISEGKGQGANSPLHF TRBV10-3 NA TRBJ1-6
CASSLARTSRNEQFF TRBV7-8 NA TRBJ2-1
CATTIAGGTDTQYF TRBV19 NA TRBJ2-3
CASGHPRQPETQYF TRBV2 NA TRBJ2-5
CAIRSGTGSQETQYF TRBV10-3 NA TRBJ2-5
CASSAPGRTDTQYF TRBV21-1 NA TRBJ2-3
CASEWAGGTEAFF TRBV2 once TRBJ1-1
CASSFGWRAYNEQFF TRBV28 NA TRBJ2-1
CASSITGPRGANVLTF TRBV7-2 NA TRBJ2-6
CASSDGWRGGQSSTDTQYF TRBV10-1 NA TRBJ2-3
CASSLLRQNTGELFF TRBV5-6 NA TRBJ2-2
CASREDRGTGNTIYF TRBV2 NA TRBJ1-3
CASSPRTGITDEQYF TRBV18 NA NA
CASSYSRTGGLEKLFF TRBV6-5 NA TRBJ1-4
CASSQDRYRINTDTQYF TRBV4-1 NA TRBJ2-3
CASSLGGAEQFF TRBV27 once TRBJ2-1
CASSPPGLLSSTDTQYF TRBV18 NA TRBJ2-3
CASSATPTAYNEQFF TRBV6-5 NA TRBJ2-1
CASSQSGPGNTIYF TRBV14 NA TRBJ1-3
CASSVTDREQETQYF TRBV5-1 once TRBJ2-5
CASGLGDNTDTQYF TRBV12-5 NA TRBJ2-3
CASSGQGSQPQHF TRBV19 NA TRBJ1-5
CASILWTDSNQPQHF TRBV6-1 NA TRBJ1-5
CASSVRGTENTGELFF TRBV9 once TRBJ2-2
CASSESVTGKAFF TRBV5-6 NA TRBJ1-1
CASSGGTVSTPLTGTPALDTQYF TRBV28 NA TRBJ2-3
CASTPGYEQYF TRBV5-8 NA TRBJ2-7
CARSFRTEVAHATNEKLFF TRBV5-3 NA TRBJ1-4
CATSGLGGNEQFF TRBV7-3 NA TRBJ2-1
CASSLGTGGAGNEKLFF TRBV7-8 once TRBJ1-4
CASSLGGTYYSYEQYF TRBV5-8 NA TRBJ2-7
CASSQDPQGTGQPQHF TRBV4-1 NA TRBJ1-5
CASSLTGGGGEQFF TRBV5-1 once TRBJ2-1
CASSQGVTYSGSTDTQYF TRBV4-1 few TRBJ2-3
CASTHPRETQYF TRBV28 NA TRBJ2-5
CASSLGTLGHEQFF TRBV28 NA TRBJ2-1
CATNSHNEQFF TRBV6-6 NA TRBJ2-1
CSVVGTGLYNEQFF TRBV29-1 once TRBJ2-1
CASSGVQASPLHF TRBV2 NA TRBJ1-6
CASSEWGNTGELFF TRBV25-1 NA TRBJ2-2
CASSPEREQFF TRBV7-2 NA TRBJ2-1
CASGRQGGNTGELFF TRBV28 NA TRBJ2-2
CASRIVMNRSQPLRSNEKLFF TRBV2 NA TRBJ1-4
CASSQGAWLAAFYNEQFF TRBV7-2 NA TRBJ2-1
CASSVAGGGEKLFF TRBV9 NA TRBJ1-4
CASSFQGYYEQYF TRBV28 NA TRBJ2-7
CASSMSGEYSPLHF TRBV19 few TRBJ1-6
CASSQFVAGGPAAYNEQFF TRBV4-2 NA TRBJ2-1
CASSLGGGRGIEQYF TRBV7-9 NA TRBJ2-7
CAITRDREVVGTGELFF TRBV10-3 NA TRBJ2-2
CASRSRLAGRYTDTQYF TRBV5-5 medium-sized TRBJ2-3
CASSSTTRSNTGELFF TRBV9 NA TRBJ2-2
CASSLEPGSDTGELFF TRBV5-1 NA TRBJ2-2
CASSQGTGSYEQYF TRBV2 NA TRBJ2-7
CAWRRGLAYNEQFF TRBV30 NA TRBJ2-1
CSVWDRPYEQYF TRBV29-1 few TRBJ2-7
CAISDGGLGYEQYF TRBV10-3 once TRBJ2-7